This T cell receptor (beta chain) is from a study of cytomegalovirus exposure and HLA in healthy donors. Findings and limits, study-wide: Compared with the roughly 700-donor mean, an Asian-associated ancestry cluster reportedly had fewer N-insertions, according to a later analysis. In a later analysis, TCR beta V- and J-gene trimming was associated with a missense DCLRE1C variant. There were 150 or so TCR beta chains listed as cytomegalovirus-associated.

Trimming pared 1 base from V and 0 bases from J, leaving 8 bases between. Germline loops: CDR1 SGHRS, CDR2 YFSETQ. This CDR3 has 14 residues. A note on this clone: Antigen unknown.

Healthy donors of bone marrow made up the group. The PCR used 60 Vbeta and 13 Jbeta primers. Assay: immunoSEQ multiplex PCR; the TCRdb copy retains only in-frame clones and omits some. The table has about 61,000 clones, about 80% seen once. The material sequenced was PBMCs. This receptor was obtained from a man aged 45-65 years in good health and CMV-seropositive. This rearrangement joins TRBV5-1 to TRBJ2-7, with unresolved D. CDR3 DNA sequence: TGCGCCAGCAGCTTGAAGTCCAGCTCCTACGAGCAGTACTTC. Translation gives CASSLKSSSYEQYF.